This T cell receptor beta chain was retrieved from a study of blood T cell dynamics during melanoma immunotherapy. Trimming shortened V by 7 bases and J by 1 base, and 13 bases separated the two germline ends. Germline CDR1 and CDR2: SGHVS and FNYEAQ. This CDR3 is 14 amino acids long. Each bulk PBMC sample had 300 to 400 ng DNA loaded. Data came from immunoSEQ multiplex PCR; TCRdb stores just in-frame clones and leaves some out. The table shows more than 8,000 clones, with 81% occurring only once. Time point specified: pre-treatment baseline. No patient had earlier systemic cancer treatment, concurrent immunosuppressants, or another active cancer.

Sequenced here: blood, sampled from a patient treated with checkpoint blockade. The origin of this receptor is a human donor with melanoma. The chain carries TRBV7-6 and TRBJ2-5; TRBD1 is a possible D gene (6 bases). The CDR3 DNA follows: TGTGCCAGCACCCTCACAGGGACCCAAGAGACCCAGTACTTC. It codes for CASTLTGTQETQYF.